This TCR beta chain is from a study of beta chain features in type 1 diabetes. This clone has just a few counts. Every bit of the isolated RNA underwent reverse transcription, so sequencing read expressed TCRB transcripts. The protocol was immunoSEQ multiplex PCR, while the TCRdb copy is restricted to in-frame clones and leaves out a portion. The sample has over 700,000 clones, 15% to 20% seen once. The CDR3 extends over 17 amino acids. V was pared by 9 bases and J by 7 bases, with 27 bases between. This TCR derives from a woman aged 18-30 years in good health. The chain uses TRBV23-1 and TRBJ2-2, with D perhaps matching TRBD1 (5 bases). TRBV23-1 is reported as an ORF; its role is uncertain. The sequencing input was naive CD4+ T cells from blood. DNA of the CDR3: TGCGCCAGTCCCTCCGTTGACAGCCCCTTGGCGAACGGGGAGCTGTTTTTT. Protein: CASPSVDSPLANGELFF.